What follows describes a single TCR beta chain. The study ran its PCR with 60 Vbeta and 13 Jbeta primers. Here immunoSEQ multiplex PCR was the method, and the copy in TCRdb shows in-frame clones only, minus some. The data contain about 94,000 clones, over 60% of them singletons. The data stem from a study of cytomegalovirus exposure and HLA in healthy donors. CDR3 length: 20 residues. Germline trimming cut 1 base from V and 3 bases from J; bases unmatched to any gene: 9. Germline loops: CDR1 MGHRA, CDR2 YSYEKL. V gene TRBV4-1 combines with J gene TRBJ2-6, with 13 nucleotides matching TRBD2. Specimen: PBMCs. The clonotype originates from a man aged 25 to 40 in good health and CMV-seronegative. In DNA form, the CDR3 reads TGCGCCAGCAGCCAAGGCGTTAGACTAGCGGGAGGCTTTGGGGCCAACGTCCTGACTTTC. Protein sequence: CASSQGVRLAGGFGANVLTF.